What follows describes a single T cell receptor beta chain. Researchers amplified the TCR beta CDR3 regions from RNA transcripts. The HTBI primer set was used in a first-round RT-PCR of the TCR CDR3. TCRdb re-derived calls from the multiplex PCR reads in MiXCR, one entry per CDR3 protein. Of around 190,000 distinct CDR3 sequences listed, around 17% are singletons. The data are from a study of T cells in Graves' hyperthyroidism and ophthalmopathy. This CDR3 region has 14 residues. V was cut by 3 bases and J by 7 bases, with 15 bases left in between. Per germline, CDR1 SGHTA and CDR2 FQGNSA. Diagnoses were established using clinical symptoms, serum thyroxine and TRAb, thyroid ultrasound and orbital computed tomography.

The J gene is TRBJ2-5, the V gene TRBV7-2, with a weak D call TRBD1 (5 bases). This clonotype originated in a woman in her fifties or sixties with Graves' hyperthyroidism. The specimen was blood. In DNA form, the CDR3 reads TGTGCCAGCAGCTTCTCAAGGGGCGGAGTGACCCAGTACTTC. Amino acids: CASSFSRGGVTQYF.